These T cell receptor beta chains were read from a single sample in a study of blood T cells in healthy people across ages. One entry per CDR3 protein results from TCRdb running MiXCR on the 5' RACE reads. The top ten clones hold under 60% of a sample with about 400,000 distinct CDR3 sequences, 52% of them seen once. Input material: blood. Receptor source: a man between 60 and 75 years old in good health. CDR3s include the opening cysteine and the closing phenylalanine or tryptophan. D genes are given only for firm matches. Not all rows give a size; the values are once, few, many and, for expanded clones, a class.

TRBJ2-4 | NA | TRBD1 | TRBV18 | TGTGCCAGCTCACCGACAGGGGCCAAAAACATTCAGTACTTC | CASSPTGAKNIQYF
TRBJ2-3 | NA | TRBD1 | TRBV20-1 | TGCAGTGCTAGAGCTGGGACAGGACGCACAGATACGCAGTATTTT | CSARAGTGRTDTQYF
TRBJ2-7 | few | NA | TRBV27 | TGTGCCAGCAGTTCGGGCAGGAGCTCCTACGAGCAGTACTTC | CASSSGRSSYEQYF
TRBJ2-5 | few | TRBD2 | TRBV11-1 | TGTGCCAGCACCCATAGCGGGATGAGAGAGACCCAGTACTTC | CASTHSGMRETQYF
TRBJ2-1 | many | TRBD2 | TRBV20-1 | TGCAGTGCTAGGGTTATAGCGGGACCTAACAATGAGCAGTTCTTC | CSARVIAGPNNEQFF
TRBJ1-3 | NA | NA | TRBV14 | TGTGCCAGCAGCAACCGTGGGTCGTCTGGAAACACCATATATTTT | CASSNRGSSGNTIYF
TRBJ2-7 | once | TRBD2 | TRBV20-1 | TGCAGTGCTAGAGGGGCTAGCGGCTTCCTAAGACACGAGCAGTACTTC | CSARGASGFLRHEQYF
TRBJ2-7 | NA | NA | TRBV9 | TGTGCCAGCAGCGCAGATTTAGGGGCCTACGAGCAGTACTTC | CASSADLGAYEQYF
TRBJ1-1 | NA | TRBD1 | TRBV12-3/TRBV12-4 | TGTGCCAGCAGGGACAGGGGGAGCTTGCCTGAAGCTTTCTTT | CASRDRGSLPEAFF
TRBJ2-6 | NA | NA | TRBV2 | TGTGCCAGCAGTGAGCGGGCAGGCGGTCTACGGGCCAACGTCCTGACTTTC | CASSERAGGLRANVLTF
TRBJ2-5 | NA | NA | TRBV6-5 | TGTGCCAGCAGTTACCCCGAGGGTGAAGGCCAAGAGACCCAGTACTTC | CASSYPEGEGQETQYF
TRBJ1-2 | NA | NA | TRBV12-3/TRBV12-4 | TGTGCCACTAGCCCTGGTCGGGCCTCTAACTATGGCTACACCTTC | CATSPGRASNYGYTF
TRBJ2-5 | NA | NA | TRBV7-8 | TGTGCCAGCAGCTTGAGTAGCGGCAACCTCCAAGAGACCCAGTACTTC | CASSLSSGNLQETQYF
TRBJ1-2 | NA | NA | TRBV7-9 | TGTGCCAGCAGCTTGGCAACAGACTATGGCTACACCTTC | CASSLATDYGYTF
TRBJ2-5 | NA | NA | TRBV10-3 | TGTGCCATCAGTGAGTCCGGCAATCAAGAGACCCAGTACTTC | CAISESGNQETQYF
TRBJ2-7 | NA | TRBD2 | TRBV5-1 | TGCGCCAGCAGTTCTCTAGCGGGATCCTACAATGAGCAGTACTTC | CASSSLAGSYNEQYF
TRBJ2-4 | NA | NA | TRBV7-2 | TGTGCCAGCAGCCACGACGGTGGCAGTGCGGTCATTCAGTACTTC | CASSHDGGSAVIQYF
TRBJ1-1 | NA | NA | TRBV7-9 | TGTGCCAGCATCTCCCGGGTGAGCACTGAAGCTTTCTTT | CASISRVSTEAFF
TRBJ1-6 | NA | NA | TRBV6-5 | TGTGCCAGCAGTTACAGGGACCCGCAGTCTTATAATTCACCCCTCCACTTT | CASSYRDPQSYNSPLHF
TRBJ1-6 | few | NA | TRBV6-2/TRBV6-3 | TGTGCCAGCAGTTCCGGCTCAGGGGCCCGGAGATCACCCCTCCACTTT | CASSSGSGARRSPLHF
TRBJ1-2 | NA | TRBD1 | TRBV27 | TGTACCAGCAGTTTACGGGGACAGGGGGTCTATGGCTACACCTTC | CTSSLRGQGVYGYTF
TRBJ1-2 | NA | TRBD1 | TRBV4-2 | TGTGCCAGCAGCCGGACAGGGCTTGGCTACACCTTC | CASSRTGLGYTF
TRBJ2-7 | NA | NA | TRBV29-1 | TGCAGCGCCTATCAACCGCGGACGGGGGTCGATGACTTCTACGAGCAGTACTTC | CSAYQPRTGVDDFYEQYF
TRBJ2-3 | NA | NA | TRBV20-1 | TGCAGTGCCCGCGGGGTGGCCACCACAGATACGCAGTATTTT | CSARGVATTDTQYF
TRBJ2-5 | NA | TRBD2 | TRBV20-1 | TGCAGTGCGGGGACTAGCGCAGAGACCCAGTACTTC | CSAGTSAETQYF
TRBJ2-2 | few | NA | TRBV5-1 | TGCGCCAGCAGCTTGGAACCGGGGACGAACACCGGGGAGCTGTTTTTT | CASSLEPGTNTGELFF
TRBJ2-3 | NA | TRBD2 | TRBV7-2 | TGTGCCAGCAGCGCCGAGGGACCAGCGGGAGCAGATACGCAGTATTTT | CASSAEGPAGADTQYF
TRBJ2-5 | NA | TRBD1 | TRBV5-1 | TGCGCCAGCAGCTTGGTAACACAGGGGAAAGAGACCCAGTACTTC | CASSLVTQGKETQYF
TRBJ1-5 | NA | NA | TRBV24-1 | TGTGCCACCAGTGATTCGGGCTGGAGCAATCAGCCCCAGCATTTT | CATSDSGWSNQPQHF
TRBJ2-1 | NA | NA | TRBV7-2 | TGTGCCAGCAGCTTAACAGGGTCCGGCCCAGTGAGCTCCTACAATGAGCAGTTCTTC | CASSLTGSGPVSSYNEQFF
TRBJ1-2 | few | NA | TRBV18 | TGTGCCAGCTCACCGGAGAGGGGAGATGGCTACACCTTC | CASSPERGDGYTF
TRBJ2-3 | NA | NA | TRBV2 | TGTGCCAGCAGTGAGCCGGGCAGCACAGATACGCAGTATTTT | CASSEPGSTDTQYF
TRBJ2-4 | few | TRBD2 | TRBV7-9 | TGTGCCAGCAGTCGACCGGGACTAGCGGGGATACAGTACTTC | CASSRPGLAGIQYF